This is a list of T cell receptor beta chains from one sample in a study of cytomegalovirus exposure and HLA in healthy donors. The table came from immunoSEQ multiplex PCR; TCRdb's copy has only in-frame clones and leaves some out. This sample's table has about 190,000 clones. Sequencing used PBMCs. The receptors originated from a man aged 25 to 40 in good health and CMV-seronegative. Both conserved end residues are part of each CDR3. Fields, in order: J gene, D gene, V gene, CDR3 DNA, CDR3 protein. A D gene is named only where the DNA matches it firmly.

j_call: TRBJ1-1; d_call: -; v_call: TRBV7-2; cdr3_nt: TGTGCCAGCAGCTTTAACCCAGTATCAGCTGAAGCTTTCTTT; cdr3_aa: CASSFNPVSAEAFF
j_call: TRBJ1-3; d_call: TRBD1; v_call: TRBV5-1; cdr3_nt: TGCGCCAGCAGCTTGGACCTCGGGACAGGGACTGGAAACACCATATATTTT; cdr3_aa: CASSLDLGTGTGNTIYF
j_call: TRBJ2-1; d_call: -; v_call: TRBV7-8; cdr3_nt: TGTGCCAGCAGGTTAGGGCAGGGGCTCTACAATGAGCAGTTCTTC; cdr3_aa: CASRLGQGLYNEQFF
j_call: TRBJ1-4; d_call: -; v_call: TRBV2; cdr3_nt: TGTGCCAGCAGTGAAGCGGAGACCTTTAGAAATGAAAAACTGTTTTTT; cdr3_aa: CASSEAETFRNEKLFF
j_call: TRBJ1-6; d_call: -; v_call: TRBV21-1; cdr3_nt: TGTGCCAGCAGACATAAGATTACAGGAGGGAGAAATTCACCCCTCCACTTT; cdr3_aa: CASRHKITGGRNSPLHF
j_call: TRBJ2-3; d_call: TRBD2; v_call: TRBV7-9; cdr3_nt: TGTGCCAGCAGCCGGGGACTAGATCTTCTAGATACGCAGTATTTT; cdr3_aa: CASSRGLDLLDTQYF
j_call: TRBJ1-1; d_call: -; v_call: TRBV6-6; cdr3_nt: TGTGCCAGCAGCCCAAGTGGAGGGAGCACTGAAGCTTTCTTT; cdr3_aa: CASSPSGGSTEAFF
j_call: TRBJ2-1; d_call: TRBD2; v_call: TRBV19; cdr3_nt: TGTGCCAGCCTCGGGACTAGCGGGACCTACAATGAGCAGTTCTTC; cdr3_aa: CASLGTSGTYNEQFF
j_call: TRBJ1-2; d_call: -; v_call: TRBV10-3; cdr3_nt: TGTGCCATTCCGAAGTCCACACAGGGAGGGTCTAACTATGGCTACACCTTC; cdr3_aa: CAIPKSTQGGSNYGYTF
j_call: TRBJ1-1; d_call: TRBD1; v_call: TRBV15; cdr3_nt: TGTGCCACCAGCAGAGGGGGACAGGGGAACACTGAAGCTTTCTTT; cdr3_aa: CATSRGGQGNTEAFF
j_call: TRBJ2-5; d_call: -; v_call: TRBV7-2; cdr3_nt: TGTGCCAGCAGCTTAGGCATCGGGGAGACCCAGTACTTC; cdr3_aa: CASSLGIGETQYF
j_call: TRBJ2-2; d_call: -; v_call: TRBV12-5; cdr3_nt: TGTGCTAGTGGTTCTCTCGGGGACACCGGGGAGCTGTTTTTT; cdr3_aa: CASGSLGDTGELFF
j_call: TRBJ2-1; d_call: TRBD1; v_call: TRBV9; cdr3_nt: TGTGCCAGCAGCCAAGACAGGGGCTCCTACAATGAGCAGTTCTTC; cdr3_aa: CASSQDRGSYNEQFF
j_call: TRBJ1-1; d_call: TRBD1; v_call: TRBV29-1; cdr3_nt: TGCAGCGGGACAGGGGTTGGCACTGAAGCTTTCTTT; cdr3_aa: CSGTGVGTEAFF
j_call: TRBJ2-1; d_call: TRBD1; v_call: TRBV6-1; cdr3_nt: TGTGCCAGCCGGGCAGGGGGCGCCAGTTACGGTGAGCAGTTCTTC; cdr3_aa: CASRAGGASYGEQFF
j_call: TRBJ1-4; d_call: -; v_call: TRBV4-3; cdr3_nt: TGCGCCAGCAGCCACCTGGAAGGGGCAACTAATGAAAAACTGTTTTTT; cdr3_aa: CASSHLEGATNEKLFF
j_call: TRBJ1-5; d_call: TRBD1; v_call: TRBV30; cdr3_nt: TGTGCCTGGACGACAGGGCCACCTAATCAGCCCCAGCATTTT; cdr3_aa: CAWTTGPPNQPQHF
j_call: TRBJ2-2; d_call: -; v_call: TRBV9; cdr3_nt: TGTGCCAGTCGGTCGGATTGGGAAGCGGGCGGGGAGCTGTTTTTT; cdr3_aa: CASRSDWEAGGELFF
j_call: TRBJ1-4; d_call: -; v_call: TRBV19; cdr3_nt: TGTGCCAGTAGCCTCGGGACAACTCATGAAAAACTGTTTTTT; cdr3_aa: CASSLGTTHEKLFF
j_call: TRBJ1-6; d_call: -; v_call: TRBV27; cdr3_nt: TGTGCCAGCAGTTCTAGTAGTTCCTATAATTCACCCCTCCACTTT; cdr3_aa: CASSSSSSYNSPLHF
j_call: TRBJ2-2; d_call: TRBD1; v_call: TRBV9; cdr3_nt: TGTGCCAGCAGCGGGGGGACAGGCGAAACCGGGGAGCTGTTTTTT; cdr3_aa: CASSGGTGETGELFF
j_call: TRBJ2-7; d_call: TRBD2; v_call: TRBV7-3; cdr3_nt: TGTGCCAGCAGCTTATCACTAGCGGGACACGAGCAGTACTTC; cdr3_aa: CASSLSLAGHEQYF
j_call: TRBJ1-1; d_call: -; v_call: TRBV7-9; cdr3_nt: TGTGCCAGCGTAGAGTTGAACACTGAAGCTTTCTTT; cdr3_aa: CASVELNTEAFF
j_call: TRBJ2-5; d_call: -; v_call: TRBV4-2; cdr3_nt: TGTGCCAGCAGCCTATCCCGTGAGGAGACCCAGTACTTC; cdr3_aa: CASSLSREETQYF
j_call: TRBJ2-7; d_call: -; v_call: TRBV5-6; cdr3_nt: TGTGCCAGCAGCGTCTCCGTGGAGCAGTACTTC; cdr3_aa: CASSVSVEQYF
j_call: TRBJ1-2; d_call: -; v_call: TRBV2; cdr3_nt: TGTGCCAGCAGTGACGGACGGCCCCGGGGTCTTGGCTACACCTTC; cdr3_aa: CASSDGRPRGLGYTF